The entry that follows covers one TCR beta chain sequence. The data were obtained in a study of shared clonotypes between healthy human individuals. The germline CDR1 and CDR2 sequences are SEHNR and FQNEAQ (reference sequence). This CDR3 contains 19 residues. V lost 5 bases to trimming and J lost 4 bases; unmatched junction nucleotides: 22. Naive CD8 cells lacked CD45RO and underwent positive selection for CCR7, leaving out terminally differentiated effector memory CD45RA+ cells. The repertoire was sequenced with immunoSEQ multiplex PCR; TCRdb's copy has only in-frame clones and lacks some. The table records approximately 840,000 clones, roughly 96% of them present only once.

The sequence derives from a man aged 30 to 45 in good health. The genes are TRBV7-9 and TRBJ2-7; 8 bases map to TRBD1. The sample taken for sequencing was naive CD8+ T cells sorted from blood. The CDR3 sequence is CASSTDRGRKSPGPYEQYF. DNA of the CDR3: TGTGCCAGCAGCACCGACAGGGGAAGGAAATCTCCTGGTCCGTACGAGCAGTACTTC.